The next 3 T cell receptor beta chains were all read from a single sample in a study of T cell responses to AZD1222 COVID-19 vaccine. Clones were read by immunoSEQ multiplex PCR, and TCRdb kept only the in-frame ones, dropping some. Counted here are about 110,000 clones, roughly 87% occurring once; the ten biggest clones make up 6.5% to 10%. Sample: peripheral blood, taken 28 days after the second AZD1222 dose. These receptor sequences come from an adult who received the AZD1222 COVID-19 vaccine.

The V and J genes are TRBV19 and TRBJ1-4; 8 positions match TRBD1. V was pared by 5 bases and J by 2 bases, with 7 bases of the junction left unmatched. Germline V CDR1 and CDR2: LNHDA, SQIVND (reference sequence). The CDR3 sequence is 16 residues long. CDR3 nucleotides: TGTGCCAGTAGTCGGCAGGGGGCGCGCACTAATGAAAAACTGTTTTTT. Its translation: CASSRQGARTNEKLFF. Full variable domain (rest looked up from reference TRBV19 and TRBJ1-4): DGGITQSPKYLFRKEGQNVTLSCEQNLNHDAMYWYRQDPGQGLRLIYYSQIVNDFQKGDIAEGYSVSREKKESFPLTVTSAQKNPTAFYLCASSRQGARTNEKLFFGSGTQLSVL.

This sequence joins TRBV18 and TRBJ2-7, with D tentatively TRBD1 or TRBD2 (5 bases each). V dropped 3 bases and J dropped 4 bases, with 13 bases sitting between them. Germline V gene data show CDR1 as KGHSH and CDR2 as LQKENI. This CDR3 is 14 amino acids long. The CDR3, as DNA: TGTGCCAGCTCACCGGGGGATGGTGGTTACGAGCAGTACTTC. This sequence encodes CASSPGDGGYEQYF.

This chain uses TRBV27 with TRBJ1-5; the D gene is possibly TRBD1 (5 bases). Germline loops: CDR1 MNHEY, CDR2 SMNVEV (reference sequence). Trimming left V 6 bases short and J 3 bases short, with 9 bases between. This CDR3 spans 13 amino acids. CDR3 sequence (DNA): TGTGCCAGCAGGGACAAACCCAATCAGCCCCAGCATTTT. Translation: CASRDKPNQPQHF.